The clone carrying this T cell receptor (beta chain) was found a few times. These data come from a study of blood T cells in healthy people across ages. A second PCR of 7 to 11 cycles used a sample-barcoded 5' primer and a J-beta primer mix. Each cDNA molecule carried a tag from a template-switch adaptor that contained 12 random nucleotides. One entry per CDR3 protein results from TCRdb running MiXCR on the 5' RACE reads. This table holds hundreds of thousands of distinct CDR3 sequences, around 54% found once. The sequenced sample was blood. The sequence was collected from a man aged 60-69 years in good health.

CDR3 residues: CASSPQSSGANVLTF. The CDR3 coding sequence is TGTGCCAGCAGCCCACAGAGCTCTGGGGCCAACGTCCTGACTTTC. The gene calls are TRBV7-2 and TRBJ2-6; no clear D. CDR1 and CDR2 from the germline V gene are SGHTA and FQGNSA. This CDR3 has 15 residues. V lost 5 bases and J 0 bases, leaving 8 bases between the germline ends.